This T cell receptor (beta chain) derives from a study of OX40 agonist ivuxolimab in advanced cancers. Profiling relied on immunoSEQ multiplex PCR, and the TCRdb table lists in-frame clones only, not all of them. The sample includes around 100,000 clones, roughly 90% of them seen just once. V was pared by 3 bases and J by 6 bases, with 2 bases of the junction left unmatched. The germline CDR1 and CDR2 sequences are SGHTA and FQGNSA. CDR3 length: 13 residues. Sequencing was performed on CD4+ or CD8+ T cells sorted from blood, taken in a trial of the OX40 agonist ivuxolimab. The receptor was isolated from an adult with an advanced solid tumor such as melanoma, head and neck, liver or kidney cancer. The chain couples TRBV7-2 to TRBJ2-7, with TRBD2 identical over 10 bases. The CDR3 is CASSLRTSGEQYF. DNA for the CDR3: TGTGCCAGCAGCTTGAGGACTAGCGGCGAGCAGTACTTC.